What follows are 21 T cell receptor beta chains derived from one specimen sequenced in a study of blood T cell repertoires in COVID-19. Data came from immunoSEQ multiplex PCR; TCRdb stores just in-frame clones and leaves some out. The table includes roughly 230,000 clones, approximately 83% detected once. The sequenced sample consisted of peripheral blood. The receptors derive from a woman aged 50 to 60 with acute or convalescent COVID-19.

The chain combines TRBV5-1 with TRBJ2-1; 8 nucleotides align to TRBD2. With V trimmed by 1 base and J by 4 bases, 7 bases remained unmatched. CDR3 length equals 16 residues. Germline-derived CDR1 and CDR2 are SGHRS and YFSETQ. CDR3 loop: CASSLSTGGPYNEQFF. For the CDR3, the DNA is TGCGCCAGCAGCTTGTCAACGGGGGGGCCTTACAATGAGCAGTTCTTC.

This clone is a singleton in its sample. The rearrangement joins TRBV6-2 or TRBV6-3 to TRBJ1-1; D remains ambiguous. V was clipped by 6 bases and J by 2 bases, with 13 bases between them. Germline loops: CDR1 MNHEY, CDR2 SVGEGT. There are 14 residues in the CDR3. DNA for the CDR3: TGTGCCAGCAGCAACCCCGGGGTCAACACTGAAGCTTTCTTT. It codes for CASSNPGVNTEAFF.

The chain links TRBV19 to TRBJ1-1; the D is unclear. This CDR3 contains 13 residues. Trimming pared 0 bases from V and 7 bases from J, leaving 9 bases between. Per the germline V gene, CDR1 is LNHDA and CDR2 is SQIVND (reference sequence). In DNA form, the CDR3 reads TGTGCCAGTAGTATAGAAGTACCTAATGAAGCTTTCTTT. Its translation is CASSIEVPNEAFF.

The DNA of the CDR3 is TGTGCCAGCAGCCAAGGAATAATCAGAAAACTGTTTTTT. Translation gives CASSQGIIRKLFF. V and J are TRBV14 and TRBJ1-4; no firm D call. Deletions cut 1 base from V and 10 bases from J, with 10 bases between. The CDR3 spans 13 residues. Per germline, CDR1 SGHDN and CDR2 FVKESK.

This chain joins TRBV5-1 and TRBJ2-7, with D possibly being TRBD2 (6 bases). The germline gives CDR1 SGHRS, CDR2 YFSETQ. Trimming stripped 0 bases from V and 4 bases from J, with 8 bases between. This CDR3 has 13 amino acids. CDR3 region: CASSLVGGYEQYF. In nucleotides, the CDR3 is TGCGCCAGCAGCTTGGTGGGGGGATACGAGCAGTACTTC.

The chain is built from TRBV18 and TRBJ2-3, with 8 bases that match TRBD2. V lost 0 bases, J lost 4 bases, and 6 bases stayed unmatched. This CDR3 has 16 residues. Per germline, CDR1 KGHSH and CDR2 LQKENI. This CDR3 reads CASSPPGTRYADTQYF. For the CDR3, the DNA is TGTGCCAGCTCACCACCCGGGACTAGGTACGCAGATACGCAGTATTTT.

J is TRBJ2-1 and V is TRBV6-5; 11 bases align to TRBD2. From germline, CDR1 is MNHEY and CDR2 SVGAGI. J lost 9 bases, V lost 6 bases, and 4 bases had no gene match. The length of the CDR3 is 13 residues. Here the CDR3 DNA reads TGTGCCAGCAGAAAACTAGCGGGGGCTGAGCAGTTCTTC. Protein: CASRKLAGAEQFF.

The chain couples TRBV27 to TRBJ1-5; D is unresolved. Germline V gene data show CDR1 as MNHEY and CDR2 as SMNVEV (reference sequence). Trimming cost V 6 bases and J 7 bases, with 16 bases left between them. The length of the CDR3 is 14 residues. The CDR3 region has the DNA TGTGCCAGCAGGCCTGACGGTTCTAGACAGCCCCAGCATTTT. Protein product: CASRPDGSRQPQHF.

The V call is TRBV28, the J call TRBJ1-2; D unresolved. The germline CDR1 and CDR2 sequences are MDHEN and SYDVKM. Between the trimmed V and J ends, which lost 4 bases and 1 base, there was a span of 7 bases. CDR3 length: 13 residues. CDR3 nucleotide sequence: TGTGCCAGCAGTTCAGGTGGTAACTATGGCTACACCTTC. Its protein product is CASSSGGNYGYTF.

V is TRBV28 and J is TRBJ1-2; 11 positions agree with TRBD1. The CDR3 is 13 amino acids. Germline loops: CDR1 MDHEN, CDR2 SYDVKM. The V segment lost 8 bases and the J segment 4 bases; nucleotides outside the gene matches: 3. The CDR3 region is CASRDRGIYGYTF. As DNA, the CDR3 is TGTGCCAGCCGGGACAGGGGGATCTATGGCTACACCTTC.

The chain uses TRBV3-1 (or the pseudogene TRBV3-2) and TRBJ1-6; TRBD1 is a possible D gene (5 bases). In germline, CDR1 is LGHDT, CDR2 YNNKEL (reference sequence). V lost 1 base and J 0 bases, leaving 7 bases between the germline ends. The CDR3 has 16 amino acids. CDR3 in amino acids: CASSQAGGSYNSPLHF. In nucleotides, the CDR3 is TGTGCCAGCAGCCAAGCCGGGGGCTCCTATAATTCACCCCTCCACTTT.

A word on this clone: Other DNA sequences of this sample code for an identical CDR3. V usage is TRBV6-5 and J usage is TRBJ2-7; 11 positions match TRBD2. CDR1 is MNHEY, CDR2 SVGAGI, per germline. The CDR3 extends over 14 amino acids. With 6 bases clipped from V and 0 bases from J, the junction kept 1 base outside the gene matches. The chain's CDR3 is CASRTSGTSYEQYF. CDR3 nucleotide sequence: TGTGCCAGCAGGACTAGCGGGACCTCCTACGAGCAGTACTTC.

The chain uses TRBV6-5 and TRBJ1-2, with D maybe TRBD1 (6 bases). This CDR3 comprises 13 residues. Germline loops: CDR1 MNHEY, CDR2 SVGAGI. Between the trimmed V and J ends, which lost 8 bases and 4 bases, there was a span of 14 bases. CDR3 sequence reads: CASHLRDTYGYTF. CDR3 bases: TGTGCCAGCCACCTCCGGGACACCTATGGCTACACCTTC.

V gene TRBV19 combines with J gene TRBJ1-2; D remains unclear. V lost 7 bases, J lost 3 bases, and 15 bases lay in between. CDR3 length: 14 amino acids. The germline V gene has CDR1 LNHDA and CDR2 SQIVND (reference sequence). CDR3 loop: CASKTPRSDYGYTF. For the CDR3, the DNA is TGTGCCAGTAAGACGCCGCGGTCAGACTATGGCTACACCTTC.

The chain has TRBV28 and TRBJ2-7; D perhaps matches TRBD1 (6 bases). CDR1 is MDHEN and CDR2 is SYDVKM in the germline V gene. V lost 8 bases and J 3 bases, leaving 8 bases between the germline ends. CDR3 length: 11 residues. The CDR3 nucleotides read TGTGCCAGCGGACAGTACTACGAGCAGTACTTC. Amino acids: CASGQYYEQYF.

This CDR3 reads CASSLQRESEQYF. The CDR3 DNA sequence: TGTGCCAGCAGCTTACAGCGGGAGAGCGAGCAGTACTTC. The chain combines TRBV7-2 with TRBJ2-7; TRBD2 matches 8 bases. The CDR3 has 13 residues. Unmatched junction bases numbered 3, after V lost 2 bases and J lost 6 bases. Germline CDR1 and CDR2: SGHTA and FQGNSA.

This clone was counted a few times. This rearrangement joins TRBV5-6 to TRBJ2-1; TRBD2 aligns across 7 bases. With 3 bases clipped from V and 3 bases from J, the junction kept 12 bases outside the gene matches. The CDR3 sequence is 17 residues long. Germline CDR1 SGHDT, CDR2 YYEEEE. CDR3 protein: CASSSGLGSRVYNEQFF. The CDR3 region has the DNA TGTGCCAGCAGCTCTGGACTAGGCTCGAGGGTCTACAATGAGCAGTTCTTC.

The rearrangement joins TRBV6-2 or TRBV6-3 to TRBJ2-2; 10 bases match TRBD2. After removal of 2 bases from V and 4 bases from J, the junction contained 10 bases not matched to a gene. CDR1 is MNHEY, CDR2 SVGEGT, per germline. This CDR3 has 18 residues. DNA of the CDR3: TGTGCCAGCAGTTACAGCCTCAGCGGGGGGGCAGGCACCGGGGAGCTGTTTTTT. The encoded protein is CASSYSLSGGAGTGELFF.

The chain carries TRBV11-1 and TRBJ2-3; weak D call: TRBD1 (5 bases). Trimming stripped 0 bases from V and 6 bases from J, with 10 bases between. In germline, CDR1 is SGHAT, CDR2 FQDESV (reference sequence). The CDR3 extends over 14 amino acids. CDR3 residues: CASSLAPGLDTQYF. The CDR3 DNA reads TGTGCCAGCAGCTTAGCGCCAGGGCTTGATACGCAGTATTTT.

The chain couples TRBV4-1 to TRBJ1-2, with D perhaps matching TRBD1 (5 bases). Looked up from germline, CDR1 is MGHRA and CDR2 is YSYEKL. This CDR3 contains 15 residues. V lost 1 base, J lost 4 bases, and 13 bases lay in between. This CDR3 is CASSQGSKGSYGYTF. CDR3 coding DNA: TGCGCCAGCAGCCAAGGATCCAAGGGGTCCTATGGCTACACCTTC.

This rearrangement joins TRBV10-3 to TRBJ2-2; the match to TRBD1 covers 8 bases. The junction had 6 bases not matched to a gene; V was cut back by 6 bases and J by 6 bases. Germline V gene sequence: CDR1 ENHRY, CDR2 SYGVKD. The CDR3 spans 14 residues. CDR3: CAISPGQDAGELFF. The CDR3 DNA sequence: TGTGCCATCAGCCCGGGACAGGACGCCGGGGAGCTGTTTTTT.